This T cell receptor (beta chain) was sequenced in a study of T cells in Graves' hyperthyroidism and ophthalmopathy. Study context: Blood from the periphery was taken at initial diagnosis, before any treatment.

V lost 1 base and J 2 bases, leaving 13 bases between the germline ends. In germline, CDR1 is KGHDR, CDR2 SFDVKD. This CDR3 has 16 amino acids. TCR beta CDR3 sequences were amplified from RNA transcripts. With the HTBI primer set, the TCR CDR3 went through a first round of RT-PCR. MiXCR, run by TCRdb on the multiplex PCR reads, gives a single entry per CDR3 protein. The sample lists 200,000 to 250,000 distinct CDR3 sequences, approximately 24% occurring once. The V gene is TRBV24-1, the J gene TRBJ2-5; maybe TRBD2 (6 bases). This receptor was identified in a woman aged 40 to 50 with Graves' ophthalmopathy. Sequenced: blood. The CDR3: CATSDLGAGFQETQYF. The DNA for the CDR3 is TGTGCCACCAGTGATTTAGGGGCGGGGTTTCAAGAGACCCAGTACTTC.